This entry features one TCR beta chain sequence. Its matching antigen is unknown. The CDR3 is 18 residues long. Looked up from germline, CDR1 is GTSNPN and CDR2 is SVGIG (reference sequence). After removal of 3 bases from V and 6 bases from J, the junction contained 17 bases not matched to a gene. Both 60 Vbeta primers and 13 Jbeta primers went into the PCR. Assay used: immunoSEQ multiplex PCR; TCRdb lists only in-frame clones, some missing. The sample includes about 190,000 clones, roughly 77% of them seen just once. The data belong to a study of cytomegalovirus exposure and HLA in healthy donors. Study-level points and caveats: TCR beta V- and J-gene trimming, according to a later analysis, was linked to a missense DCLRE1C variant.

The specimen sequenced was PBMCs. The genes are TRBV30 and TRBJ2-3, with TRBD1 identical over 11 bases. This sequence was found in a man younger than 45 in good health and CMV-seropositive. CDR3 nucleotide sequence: TGTGCCTGGAGCGACCGGGTCTTGTGGACAGGGGGCGGGGATACGCAGTATTTT. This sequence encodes CAWSDRVLWTGGGDTQYF.